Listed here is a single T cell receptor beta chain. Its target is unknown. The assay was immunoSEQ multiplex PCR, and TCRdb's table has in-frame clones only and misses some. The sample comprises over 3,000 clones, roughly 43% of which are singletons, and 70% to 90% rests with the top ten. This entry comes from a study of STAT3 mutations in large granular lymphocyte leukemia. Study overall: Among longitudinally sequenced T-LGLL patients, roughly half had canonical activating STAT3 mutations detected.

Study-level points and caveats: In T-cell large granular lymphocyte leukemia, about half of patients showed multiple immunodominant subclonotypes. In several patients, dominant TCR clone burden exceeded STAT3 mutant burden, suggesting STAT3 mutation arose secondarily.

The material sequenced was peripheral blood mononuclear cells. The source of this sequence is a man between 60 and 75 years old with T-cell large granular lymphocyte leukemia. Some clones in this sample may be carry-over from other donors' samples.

This chain's CDR3 is CASRGGGGSYNEQFF. CDR3 nucleotide sequence: TGTGCCAGCAGGGGGGGAGGCGGCTCCTACAATGAGCAGTTCTTC. The rearrangement joins TRBV6-5 to TRBJ2-1, with a weak D call TRBD2 (6 bases). The CDR3 is 15 amino acids. Germline V gives CDR1 MNHEY, CDR2 SVGAGI. Trimming removed 6 bases at V and 0 bases at J, with 12 bases between.